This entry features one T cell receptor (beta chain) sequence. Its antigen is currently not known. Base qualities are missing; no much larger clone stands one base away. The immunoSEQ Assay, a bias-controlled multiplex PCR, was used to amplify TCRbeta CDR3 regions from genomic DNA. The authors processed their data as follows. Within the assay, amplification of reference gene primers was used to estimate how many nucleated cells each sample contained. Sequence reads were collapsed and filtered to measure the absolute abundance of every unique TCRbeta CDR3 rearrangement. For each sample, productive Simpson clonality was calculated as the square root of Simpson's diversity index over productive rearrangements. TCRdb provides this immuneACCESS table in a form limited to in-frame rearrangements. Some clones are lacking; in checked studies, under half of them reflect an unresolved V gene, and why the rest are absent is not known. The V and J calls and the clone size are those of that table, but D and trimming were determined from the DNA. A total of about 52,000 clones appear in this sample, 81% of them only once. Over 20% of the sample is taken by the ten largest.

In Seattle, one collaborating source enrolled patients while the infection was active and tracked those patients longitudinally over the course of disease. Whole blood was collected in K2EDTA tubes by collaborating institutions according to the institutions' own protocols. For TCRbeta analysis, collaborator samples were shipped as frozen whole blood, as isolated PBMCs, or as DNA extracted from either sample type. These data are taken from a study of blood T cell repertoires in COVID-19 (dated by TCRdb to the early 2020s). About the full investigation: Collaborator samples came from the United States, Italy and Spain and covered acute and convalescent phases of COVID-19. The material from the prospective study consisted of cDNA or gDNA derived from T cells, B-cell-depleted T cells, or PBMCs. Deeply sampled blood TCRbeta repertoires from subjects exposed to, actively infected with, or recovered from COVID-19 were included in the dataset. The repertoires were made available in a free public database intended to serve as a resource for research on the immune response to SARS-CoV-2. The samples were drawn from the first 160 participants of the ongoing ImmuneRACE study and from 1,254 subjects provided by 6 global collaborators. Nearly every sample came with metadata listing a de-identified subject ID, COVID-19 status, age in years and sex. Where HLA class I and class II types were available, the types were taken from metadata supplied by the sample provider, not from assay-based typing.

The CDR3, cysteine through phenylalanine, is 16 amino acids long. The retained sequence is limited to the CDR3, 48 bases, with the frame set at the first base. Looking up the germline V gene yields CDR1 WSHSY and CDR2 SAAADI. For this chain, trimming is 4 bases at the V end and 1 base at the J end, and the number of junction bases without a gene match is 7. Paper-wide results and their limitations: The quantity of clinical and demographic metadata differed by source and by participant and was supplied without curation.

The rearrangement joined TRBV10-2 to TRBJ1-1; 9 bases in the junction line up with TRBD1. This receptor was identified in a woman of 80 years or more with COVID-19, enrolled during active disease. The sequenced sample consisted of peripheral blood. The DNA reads TGCGCCAGCAGTGGGGGGGGACAGGGCTCGAACACTGAAGCTTTCTTT. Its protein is CASSGGGQGSNTEAFF.